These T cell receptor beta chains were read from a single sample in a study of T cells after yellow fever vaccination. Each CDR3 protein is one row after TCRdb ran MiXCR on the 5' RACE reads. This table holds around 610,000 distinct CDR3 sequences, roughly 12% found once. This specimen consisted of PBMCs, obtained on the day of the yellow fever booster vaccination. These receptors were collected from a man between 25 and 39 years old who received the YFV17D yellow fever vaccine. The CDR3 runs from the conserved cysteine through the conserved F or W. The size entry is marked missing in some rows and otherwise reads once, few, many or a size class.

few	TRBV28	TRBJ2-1	CASQKSGTGRNEQFF
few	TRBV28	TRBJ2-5	CASSTPGQETQYF
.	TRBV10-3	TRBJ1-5	CAISEGRSQPQHF
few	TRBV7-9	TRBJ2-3	CASSPPGREITDTQYF
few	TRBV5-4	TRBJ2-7	CASSAFVTSAAYEQYF
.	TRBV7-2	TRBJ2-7	CASSHRGPTYEQYF
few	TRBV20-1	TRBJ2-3	CSARDQAAGGDTQYF
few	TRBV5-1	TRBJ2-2	CASSFSGRAGVRAGELFF
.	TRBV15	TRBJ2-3	CATSEGGTDTQYF
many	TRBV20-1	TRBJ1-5	CSARRVNQPQHF
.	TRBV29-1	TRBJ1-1	CSVGGDGTEAFF
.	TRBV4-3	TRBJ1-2	CASSQSGTGLYGYTF
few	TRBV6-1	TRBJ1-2	CASSRGGQGGNYGYTF
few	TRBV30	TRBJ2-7	CAWSTATYEQYF
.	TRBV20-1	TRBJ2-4	CSAAPGGQGADIQYF
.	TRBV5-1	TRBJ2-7	CASTTTSGSPYEQYF
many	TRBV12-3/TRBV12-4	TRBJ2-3	CASSFSGASTDTQYF
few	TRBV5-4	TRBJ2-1	CASSDPGVAGVNNEQFF
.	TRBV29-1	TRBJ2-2	CSGRLAGAGELFF
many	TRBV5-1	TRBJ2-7	CASSLDTGSPYEQYF
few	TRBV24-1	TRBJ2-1	CATSDLRQGSYNEQFF
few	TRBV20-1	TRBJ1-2	CSARHSGGNYGYTF
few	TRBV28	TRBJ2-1	CASSRGLAHNEQFF
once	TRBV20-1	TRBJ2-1	CSASKVYQPFNEQFF
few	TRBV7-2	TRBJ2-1	CASSQGWDRSYNEQFF
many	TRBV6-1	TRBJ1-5	CASSPTGDSNQPQHF
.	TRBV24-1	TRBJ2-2	CATSDPSGSTGELFF
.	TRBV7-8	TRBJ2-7	CASSLGKREVHEQYF
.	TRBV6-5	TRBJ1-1	CASSFAWGDTEAFF
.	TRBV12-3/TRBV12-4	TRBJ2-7	CASRTGLAGVEQYF
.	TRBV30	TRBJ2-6	CAWSSGANVLTF
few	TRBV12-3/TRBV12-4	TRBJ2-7	CASSSFQQAPEQYF
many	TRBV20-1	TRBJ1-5	CSARDSGSNQPQHF
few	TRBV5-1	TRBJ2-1	CASSLSPGVRGEQFF
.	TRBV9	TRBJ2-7	CASSVGRAGGYEQYF
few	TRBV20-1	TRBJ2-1	CSARDVRRSHNEQFF
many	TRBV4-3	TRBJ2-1	CASSQDRNEQFF
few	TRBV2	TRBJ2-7	CASSEQPDLAYEQYF
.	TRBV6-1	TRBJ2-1	CASWRGLTGHQFF
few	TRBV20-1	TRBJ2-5	CSARASGQETQYF
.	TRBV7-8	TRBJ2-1	CASSQTRTEQFF
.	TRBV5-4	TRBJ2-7	CASSLAGGRIYEQYF
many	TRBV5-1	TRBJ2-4	CASSLGDALSIQYF
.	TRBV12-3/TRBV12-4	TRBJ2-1	CASLGTSPYNEQFF
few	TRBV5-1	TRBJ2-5	CASSVTGDETQYF
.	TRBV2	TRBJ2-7	CASTRDGSYEQYF
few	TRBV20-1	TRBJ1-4	CSARDGSEEKLFF
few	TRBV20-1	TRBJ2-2	CSARASGRSTGELFF
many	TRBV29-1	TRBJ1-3	CSVHDSSGNTIYF
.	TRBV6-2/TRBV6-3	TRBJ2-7	CASIHGSGEQYF
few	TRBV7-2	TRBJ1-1	CAAARVGGTEAFF
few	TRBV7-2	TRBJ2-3	CASSLLAGRDTQYF
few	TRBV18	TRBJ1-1	CASSPGAPVAFF
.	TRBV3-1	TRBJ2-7	CASSQSAQDKYEQYF
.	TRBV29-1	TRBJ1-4	CSAGGGGFEKLFF
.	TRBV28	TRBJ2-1	CASSLPGLNEQFF
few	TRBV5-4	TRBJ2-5	CASSPEGTSGRSQTQYF
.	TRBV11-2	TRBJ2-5	CASSSVRDRGVMARETQYF